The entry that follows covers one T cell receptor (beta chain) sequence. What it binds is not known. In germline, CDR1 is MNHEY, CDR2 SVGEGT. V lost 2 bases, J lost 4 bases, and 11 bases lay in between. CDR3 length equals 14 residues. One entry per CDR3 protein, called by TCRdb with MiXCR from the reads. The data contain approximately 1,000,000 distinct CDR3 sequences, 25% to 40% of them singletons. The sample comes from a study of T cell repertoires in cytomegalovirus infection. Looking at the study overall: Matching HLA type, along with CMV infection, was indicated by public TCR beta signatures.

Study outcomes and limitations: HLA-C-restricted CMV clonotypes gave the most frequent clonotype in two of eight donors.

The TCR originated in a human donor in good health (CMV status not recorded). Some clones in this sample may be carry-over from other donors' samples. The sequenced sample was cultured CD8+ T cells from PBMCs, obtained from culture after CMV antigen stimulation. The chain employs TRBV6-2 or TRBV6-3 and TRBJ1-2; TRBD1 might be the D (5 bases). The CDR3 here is CASSYTGTLYGYTF. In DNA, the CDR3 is TGTGCCAGCAGTTACACGGGGACCCTCTATGGCTACACCTTC.